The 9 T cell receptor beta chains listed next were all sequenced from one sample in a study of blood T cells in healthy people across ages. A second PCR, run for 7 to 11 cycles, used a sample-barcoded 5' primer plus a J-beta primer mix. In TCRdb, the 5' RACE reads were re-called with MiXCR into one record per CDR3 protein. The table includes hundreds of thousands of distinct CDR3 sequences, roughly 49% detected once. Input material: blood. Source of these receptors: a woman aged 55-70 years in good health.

The CDR3 nucleotides are TGTGCCAGCAGTTTACCCCCGGGACTAGGACCCTTCGAGCAGTACTTC. Translating it yields CASSLPPGLGPFEQYF. The rearrangement links TRBV27 to TRBJ2-7; TRBD2 aligns across 8 bases. The CDR3 runs to 16 residues. Germline CDR1 MNHEY, CDR2 SMNVEV (reference sequence). The V and J ends lost 2 bases and 6 bases, in that order; junction bases with no gene match: 12.

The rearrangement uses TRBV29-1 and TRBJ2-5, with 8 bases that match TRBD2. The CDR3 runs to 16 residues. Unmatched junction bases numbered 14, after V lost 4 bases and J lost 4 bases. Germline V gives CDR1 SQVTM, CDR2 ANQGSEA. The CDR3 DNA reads TGCAGCGTTGCTCCAAGTAGCGGGATACCTGGAGAGACCCAGTACTTC. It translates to CSVAPSSGIPGETQYF.

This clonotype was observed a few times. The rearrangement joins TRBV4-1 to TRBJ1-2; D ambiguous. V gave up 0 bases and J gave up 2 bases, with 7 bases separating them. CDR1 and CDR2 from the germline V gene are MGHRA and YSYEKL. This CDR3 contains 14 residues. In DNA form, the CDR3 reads TGCGCCAGCAGCCAAGAGAGCCAGAACTATGGCTACACCTTC. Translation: CASSQESQNYGYTF.

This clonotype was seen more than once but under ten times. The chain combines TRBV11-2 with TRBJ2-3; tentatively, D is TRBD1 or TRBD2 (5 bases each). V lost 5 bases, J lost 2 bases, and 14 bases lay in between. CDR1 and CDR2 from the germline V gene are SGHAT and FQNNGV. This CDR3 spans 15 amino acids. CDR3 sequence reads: CASSPRGYHTDTQYF. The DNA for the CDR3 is TGTGCCAGCAGCCCCCGGGGCTACCACACAGATACGCAGTATTTT.

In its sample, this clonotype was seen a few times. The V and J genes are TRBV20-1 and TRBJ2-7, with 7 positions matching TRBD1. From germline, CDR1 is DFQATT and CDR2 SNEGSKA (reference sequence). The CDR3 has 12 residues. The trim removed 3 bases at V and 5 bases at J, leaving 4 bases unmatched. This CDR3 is CSASPRGNEQYF. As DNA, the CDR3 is TGCAGTGCTAGCCCCAGGGGGAACGAGCAGTACTTC.

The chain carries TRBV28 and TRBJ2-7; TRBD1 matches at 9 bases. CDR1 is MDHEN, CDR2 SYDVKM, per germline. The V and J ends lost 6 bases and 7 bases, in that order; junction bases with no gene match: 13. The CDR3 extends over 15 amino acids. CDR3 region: CASRPGQGTYNEQYF. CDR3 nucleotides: TGTGCCAGCAGACCCGGACAGGGGACATACAATGAGCAGTACTTC.

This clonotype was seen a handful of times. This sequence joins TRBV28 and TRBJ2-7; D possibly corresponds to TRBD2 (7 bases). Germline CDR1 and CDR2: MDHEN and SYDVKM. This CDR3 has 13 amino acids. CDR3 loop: CALGGGATYEQYF. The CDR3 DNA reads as TGTGCGTTGGGAGGGGGGGCAACCTACGAGCAGTACTTC.

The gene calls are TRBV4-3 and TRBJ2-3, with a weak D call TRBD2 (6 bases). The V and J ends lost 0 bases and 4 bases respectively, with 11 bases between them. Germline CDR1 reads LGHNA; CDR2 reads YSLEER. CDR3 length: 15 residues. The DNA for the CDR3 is TGCGCCAGCAGCCAAGATCGGGGGACCCCAGATACGCAGTATTTT. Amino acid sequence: CASSQDRGTPDTQYF.

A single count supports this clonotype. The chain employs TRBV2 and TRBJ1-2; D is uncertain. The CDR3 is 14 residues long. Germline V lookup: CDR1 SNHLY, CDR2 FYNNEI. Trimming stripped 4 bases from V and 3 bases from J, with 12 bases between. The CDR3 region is CASSAQGLYYGYTF. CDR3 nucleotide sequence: TGTGCCAGCAGTGCGCAAGGGCTGTACTATGGCTACACCTTC.